This TCR beta chain was obtained from a study of PD-L1 blockade in urothelial cancer (TCRdb year 2017). Looking at the study overall: Every patient began therapy in the mid-2010s and was given atezolizumab 1,200 mg intravenously every 3 weeks. Whole exome sequencing and RNA sequencing of pretreatment tumors were performed alongside TCR sequencing in the same patients. Blood samples yielded a median of around 130,000 T cells and more than 80,000 unique TCRs, with median clonality approximately 0.08. Under 10 patients achieved durable clinical benefit and approximately 20 did not. The study, an exploratory multi-omic analysis, examined somatic, immune and clinical correlates of response to PD-L1 blockade with atezolizumab in urothelial cancer. Blood samples were analyzed at two time points: 3 weeks after treatment start (second dose) and 6 weeks after treatment start. An ECOG performance status of 0 or 1 was recorded for the patients, and 0 to 3 prior chemotherapy regimens had been received by the patients. Progression-free survival longer than 6 months counted as durable clinical benefit, and TCR features were additionally tested against both progression-free and overall survival. Pretreatment blood TCR-seq was available for about 30 patients, at least one posttreatment blood collection was obtained for around 25 patients, and tumor TCR-seq was available for around 25 patients. About 85% of the roughly 29 patients were males with bladder-origin urothelial cancer, and about 65% of the roughly 29 reported a prior smoking history. Pretreatment tumor samples, along with matched peripheral blood collected serially before and after atezolizumab treatment, underwent TCR sequencing. What the study reported, not specific to this receptor: Greater expansion of tumor-associated TCR clones in peripheral blood 3 weeks after the start of treatment was observed in patients with durable benefit (n ≈ 20, p = 0.022). A pretreatment peripheral blood TCR clonality below the median was linked to improved progression-free and overall survival. Small sample size (n ≈ 28) and many exploratory analyses mean the results are intended to be hypothesis-generating.

To estimate absolute template abundance from read counts, synthetic TCR analog templates were spiked into each PCR. TCRbeta CDR3 regions were amplified from genomic DNA with bias-controlled V and J gene primers using the immunoSEQ assay. Sequencing of rearranged TCRbeta segments was done at approximately 20X coverage. The source study handled its data this way. Clustering was used to correct sequencing errors, and CDR3s were annotated against IMGT so that V, D and J genes could be assigned. Downstream analyses used only productive TCRbeta rearrangements, leaving out any out-of-frame or stop-codon sequences. Clonality was calculated as one minus the Shannon entropy normalized by the log of the number of unique productive sequences. Fisher's exact test with Benjamini-Hochberg correction, using a cutoff of adjusted p below 0.01, was how clones that differed between time points or between blood and tumor were identified. TCRdb's version of the immuneACCESS table is confined to in-frame rearrangements and falls short of the full clone set. An unresolved V gene accounts for under half of the shortfall where checked; the remainder is of unknown origin. V and J calls and clone size are given by that table; D and trimming were obtained from the DNA. This sample lists approximately 32,000 clones; approximately 80% were detected once. 30% of the sample rests with the top ten.

A cohort of 25 to 30 patients with locally advanced or metastatic urothelial carcinoma, treated at Memorial Sloan Kettering on a trial protocol, was included. Peripheral blood mononuclear cells were collected pretreatment and during treatment, at between 1 and 8 total time points per patient. The Qiagen DNeasy Blood extraction kit was used to purify genomic DNA from total PBMCs and tumor samples. PBMCs were collected pretreatment and during treatment, and were isolated and stored as previously described. Cut back by 5 bases and 3 bases, the V and J ends lie 8 bases apart. As encoded in the germline V gene, CDR1 is SNHLY while CDR2 is FYNNEI. The CDR3 covers 13 residues, taking in both the cysteine and the phenylalanine. The only DNA kept is the CDR3, 39 bases in frame from the first base. In regard to this clone: The antigen this receptor binds is unknown. No much larger clonotype is one base removed from it; base qualities were not supplied.

The TCR was taken from a man between 60 and 75 years old with urothelial cancer. The rearranged segments are TRBV2 and TRBJ1-5; the D gene assignment is ambiguous. This specimen consisted of PBMCs, obtained around atezolizumab (anti-PD-L1) treatment. The CDR3 reads CASSPGNNQPQHF. At the DNA level, the sequence is TGTGCCAGCAGTCCGGGGAACAATCAGCCCCAGCATTTT.